The T cell receptor (beta chain) described here comes from a study of T cell responses to AZD1222 COVID-19 vaccine. Using immunoSEQ multiplex PCR, the repertoire was profiled, and TCRdb retains in-frame clones only, with some absent. The sample has about 190,000 clones; 90% to 95% are singletons. The starting material was peripheral blood, obtained on day 0 of AZD1222 vaccination. The source is an adult in good health.

This CDR3 reads CASSPSWVGDSNQPQHF. The CDR3 DNA reads TGTGCCAGCAGTCCCTCCTGGGTGGGGGACAGCAATCAGCCCCAGCATTTT. The chain couples TRBV25-1 to TRBJ1-5; D might be TRBD1 (5 bases). CDR1 and CDR2 (germline): MGHDK, SYGVNS. V gave up 5 bases and J gave up 1 base, with 18 bases separating them. The CDR3 consists of 17 residues.